This TCR beta chain is drawn from a study of blood T cell repertoires in COVID-19. Whole-study context: Samples taken during acute and convalescent COVID-19 were collected in the United States, Italy and Spain. PBMCs, B-cell-depleted T cells, or T cells were the source of the cDNA or gDNA that made up the material.

Between the trimmed V and J ends, which lost 2 bases and 10 bases, there was a span of 10 bases. This CDR3 comprises 12 residues. From germline, CDR1 is SEHNR and CDR2 FQNEAQ (reference sequence). Original processing notes: Estimates of nucleated cell counts were drawn from the amplification of reference gene primers. Sequenced by immunoSEQ multiplex PCR; TCRdb stores in-frame clones only, minus some. That table supplies the V and J calls and clone size; D and trimming were determined from the DNA. The table records 260,000 or so clones, approximately 80% of them present only once. This TCR was sampled from a human donor in a cohort sampled during active COVID-19. Sequencing used peripheral blood. The J gene is TRBJ2-3, the V gene TRBV7-9; a weak D match, TRBD1 (5 bases). CDR3 DNA sequence: TGTGCCAGCAGCTTAATTGGGGCTGCGCAGTATTTT. This translates into CASSLIGAAQYF. The variable domain in full, completed from reference TRBV7-9 and TRBJ2-3, reads DTGVSQNPRHKITKRGQNVTFRCDPISEHNRLYWYRQTLGQGPEFLTYFQNEAQLEKSRLLSDRFSAERPKGSFSTLEIQRTEQGDSAMYLCASSLIGAAQYFGPGTRLTVL.